These T cell receptor beta chains were read from a single sample in a study of blood T cell repertoires in COVID-19. Data came from immunoSEQ multiplex PCR; TCRdb stores just in-frame clones and leaves some out. The sample lists approximately 270,000 clones; 85% to 90% were seen once. The sequencing input was peripheral blood. The origin of the receptors is an older man with acute or convalescent COVID-19. CDR3s include the opening cysteine and the closing phenylalanine or tryptophan. D genes are given only for firm matches. Clone size is shown for a subset of rows, as once, few, many or a class of expanded clone.

d_call clone_size cdr3_length j_call v_call cdr3_aa cdr3_nt
TRBD1 - 16 TRBJ1-5 TRBV7-3 CASSLRGQGSNQPQHF TGTGCCAGCAGCTTAAGGGGACAGGGTAGCAATCAGCCCCAGCATTTT
- - 13 TRBJ1-1 TRBV5-1 CASSLERDTEAFF TGCGCCAGCAGCTTGGAACGGGACACTGAAGCTTTCTTT
- - 14 TRBJ2-3 TRBV19 CASSGGLGTDTQYF TGTGCCAGTTCAGGTGGCCTGGGCACAGATACGCAGTATTTT
- - 13 TRBJ2-3 TRBV7-2 CASSTDFTDTQYF TGTGCCAGCAGCACAGATTTCACAGATACGCAGTATTTT
- - 10 TRBJ2-1 TRBV27 CASSLQGQFF TGTGCCAGCAGTTTACAGGGTCAGTTCTTC
- - 15 TRBJ2-2 TRBV6-2/TRBV6-3 CASSYSSANTGELFF TGTGCCAGCAGTTACTCGTCAGCGAACACCGGGGAGCTGTTTTTT
- - 16 TRBJ2-5 TRBV6-6 CASSPSWRGRGETQYF TGTGCCAGCAGTCCCTCCTGGAGGGGACGCGGAGAGACCCAGTACTTC
- - 14 TRBJ1-2 TRBV6-5 CASSQHGIGYGYTF TGTGCCAGCAGTCAACACGGGATTGGGTATGGCTACACCTTC
TRBD2 - 21 TRBJ2-7 TRBV19 CASSISLAGVWAYISLHEQYF TGTGCCAGTAGTATTTCCCTAGCGGGAGTCTGGGCCTACATTTCCCTCCACGAGCAGTACTTC
- - 15 TRBJ1-3 TRBV6-6 CASSPQRGSGNTIYF TGTGCCAGCAGCCCCCAACGCGGCTCTGGAAACACCATATATTTT
- - 13 TRBJ1-5 TRBV19 CASSRTVNQPQHF TGTGCCAGTTCGAGGACAGTAAATCAGCCCCAGCATTTT
- - 14 TRBJ2-3 TRBV18 CASSGQGGTDTQYF TGTGCCAGCTCAGGGCAGGGCGGCACAGATACGCAGTATTTT
- - 15 TRBJ2-7 TRBV15 CATSRGDTDTYEQYF TGTGCCACCAGCAGAGGGGACACAGATACCTACGAGCAGTACTTC
- - 13 TRBJ2-3 TRBV5-1 CASSMDSSDTQYF TGCGCCAGCAGCATGGACTCCTCAGATACGCAGTATTTT
TRBD1 few 14 TRBJ1-2 TRBV18 CASSQGQGNYGYTF TGTGCCAGCTCACAGGGACAGGGAAACTATGGCTACACCTTC
- - 14 TRBJ2-7 TRBV18 CASSQRTGRDEQYF TGTGCCAGCTCACAGCGCACAGGGAGGGACGAGCAGTACTTC
- - 16 TRBJ1-2 TRBV9 CASSALWTRTNYGYTF TGTGCCAGCAGCGCCCTTTGGACACGGACTAACTATGGCTACACCTTC
TRBD1 - 14 TRBJ1-5 TRBV19 CASRSGQQSQPQHF TGTGCCAGTAGGTCGGGACAGCAAAGTCAGCCCCAGCATTTT
- - 14 TRBJ1-6 TRBV3-1/TRBV3-2 CASSQADSNSPLHF TGTGCCAGCAGCCAAGCGGACAGCAATTCACCCCTCCACTTT
- once 12 TRBJ1-2 TRBV11-2 CASSFSSGGYTF TGTGCCAGCAGCTTTAGCAGTGGAGGCTACACCTTC
TRBD2 - 16 TRBJ2-2 TRBV11-3 CASSLTSGTNTGELFF TGTGCCAGCAGCTTAACTAGCGGAACGAACACCGGGGAGCTGTTTTTT
TRBD2 - 13 TRBJ2-1 TRBV4-3 CASSRGLADEQFF TGCGCCAGCAGCCGGGGACTAGCGGATGAGCAGTTCTTC
TRBD1 - 15 TRBJ1-2 TRBV7-8 CASSPRTGPSYGYTF TGTGCCAGCAGCCCGAGGACAGGGCCTAGCTATGGCTACACCTTC
TRBD2 few 16 TRBJ2-3 TRBV7-2 CASSRPPGSGTDTQYF TGTGCCAGCAGCCGCCCACCTGGTAGCGGGACAGATACGCAGTATTTT
TRBD1 - 14 TRBJ2-7 TRBV11-2 CASSLGDSQYEQYF TGTGCCAGCAGCTTAGGGGACAGCCAGTACGAGCAGTACTTC
TRBD1 - 16 TRBJ1-1 TRBV5-1 CASSLGQGFERAEAFF TGCGCCAGCAGCTTGGGACAGGGGTTTGAAAGGGCTGAAGCTTTCTTT
- once 14 TRBJ1-1 TRBV28 CASSLITVNTEAFF TGTGCCAGCAGTTTAATCACAGTGAACACTGAAGCTTTCTTT
TRBD1 once 16 TRBJ2-1 TRBV19 CASSIGTGLIGNEQFF TGTGCCAGTAGTATAGGGACAGGGTTGATAGGGAATGAGCAGTTCTTC
- - 15 TRBJ2-2 TRBV19 CASLEWRGTTGELFF TGTGCCAGTTTAGAGTGGCGGGGAACCACCGGGGAGCTGTTTTTT
TRBD1 - 18 TRBJ2-7 TRBV24-1 CATIPLPTGTGQTYEQYF TGTGCCACCATTCCACTTCCTACCGGGACAGGGCAGACCTACGAGCAGTACTTC
- - 12 TRBJ2-2 TRBV5-1 CASSLGLEVLFF TGCGCCAGCAGCTTGGGACTAGAGGTGCTGTTTTTT
TRBD1 - 15 TRBJ1-6 TRBV2 CASLPGTGNNSPLHF TGTGCCAGCCTTCCCGGGACAGGGAATAATTCACCCCTCCACTTT
- once 15 TRBJ1-1 TRBV18 CASSPPGVRSTEAFF TGTGCCAGCTCACCACCCGGGGTGAGGAGCACTGAAGCTTTCTTT
- - 14 TRBJ2-5 TRBV19 CASSIGTSQETQYF TGTGCCAGTAGTATCGGGACTTCCCAAGAGACCCAGTACTTC
- - 15 TRBJ2-1 TRBV11-3 CASSTGGTAYNEQFF TGTGCCAGCAGCACAGGCGGGACAGCTTACAATGAGCAGTTCTTC
- - 15 TRBJ1-5 TRBV6-5 CASSYSQYSNQPQHF TGTGCCAGCAGTTATTCACAATATAGCAATCAGCCCCAGCATTTT
TRBD1 - 16 TRBJ2-5 TRBV4-2 CASSRDPGQGEETQYF TGTGCCAGCAGCCGAGACCCGGGACAGGGGGAAGAGACCCAGTACTTC
- - 17 TRBJ1-3 TRBV5-4 CASSFGGARPAGNTIYF TGTGCCAGCAGCTTTGGAGGCGCGCGTCCTGCTGGAAACACCATATATTTT
- - 15 TRBJ2-4 TRBV5-1 CASSLDSSDKNIQYF TGCGCCAGCAGCTTAGACTCCTCCGACAAAAACATTCAGTACTTC
- - 14 TRBJ1-4 TRBV2 CASKVSVGGEKLFF TGTGCCAGCAAAGTCTCGGTCGGGGGTGAAAAACTGTTTTTT
TRBD1 - 16 TRBJ2-1 TRBV25-1 CASSESGTGVYNEQFF TGTGCCAGCAGTGAATCTGGGACAGGGGTCTACAATGAGCAGTTCTTC
TRBD2 - 14 TRBJ2-2 TRBV7-9 CASSQGLVVGELFF TGTGCCAGCAGCCAGGGACTAGTGGTTGGGGAGCTGTTTTTT
- - 15 TRBJ2-3 TRBV11-1 CASSFERRSTDTQYF TGTGCCAGCAGCTTTGAGCGGAGAAGCACAGATACGCAGTATTTT
- - 16 TRBJ2-7 TRBV7-2 CASSLVGGSLSYEQYF TGTGCCAGCAGCTTAGTTGGGGGGTCCTTATCCTACGAGCAGTACTTC
TRBD1 - 13 TRBJ2-5 TRBV7-7 CASSFGTEETQYF TGTGCCAGCAGCTTCGGGACAGAAGAGACCCAGTACTTC
- few 15 TRBJ2-7 TRBV5-1 CASSLNAGSSYEQYF TGCGCCAGCAGCTTGAATGCGGGTAGCTCCTACGAGCAGTACTTC